The 10 T cell receptor beta chains below were found in one sample sequenced in a study of vaccination and CD4 T cells after COVID-19. As to treatment: approximately nine-day PBMC culture with coronavirus spike peptide pools or control peptides (ViraFEST assay). At the Johns Hopkins FTIC core, DNA taken from cultured CD4+ T cells was sequenced by way of the Oncomine TCR Beta short-read assay. TCRdb reprocessed the PCR reads via MiXCR and lists one record per CDR3 protein. The data hold over 10,000 distinct CDR3 sequences, with roughly 73% observed a single time. Which antigens these TCRs recognize remains unknown. The source material was CD4+ T cells from blood, cultured in vitro. These TCRs come from a human donor who had recovered from COVID-19.

The chain recombines TRBV6-2 or TRBV6-3 with TRBJ2-7; 8 nucleotides line up with TRBD2. The CDR3 runs to 14 residues. V dropped 6 bases and J dropped 4; count of bases not matched to a gene: 8. The V gene's germline CDR1 is MNHEY and CDR2 SVGEGT. The CDR3 nucleotides read TGTGCCAGCAGAAACCGGGAGGGTTTGTACGAGCAGTACTTC. This codes for CASRNREGLYEQYF.

The V gene is TRBV20-1, the J gene TRBJ2-1; 7 bases are shared with TRBD2. The CDR3 has 15 amino acids. Trimming took 1 base from V and 2 from J; bases not matched to a gene: 5. CDR1 and CDR2 (germline): DFQATT, SNEGSKA (reference sequence). In DNA form, the CDR3 reads TGCAGTGCTAGAGTTACGGCGGGAGCCTACAATGAGCAGTTCTTC. Its protein product is CSARVTAGAYNEQFF.

By sample share, this clonotype is large. This chain links TRBV30 with TRBJ1-2; 7 nucleotides match TRBD1. The V segment lost 0 bases and the J segment 8 bases; nucleotides outside the gene matches: 9. CDR1 and CDR2 from the germline V gene are GTSNPN and SVGIG (reference sequence). The CDR3 extends over 14 amino acids. CDR3 sequence (DNA): TGTGCCTGGAGTGTACGACAGGGCCAACTCGGCTACACCTTC. Translation: CAWSVRQGQLGYTF.

V and J are TRBV7-2 and TRBJ1-5; weak D call: TRBD1 (6 bases). Trimming removed 3 bases at V and 6 bases at J, with 15 bases between. From germline, CDR1 is SGHTA and CDR2 FQGNSA. CDR3 size: 15 residues. CDR3 amino acids: CASSFTGRYGQPQHF. The CDR3 nucleotides are TGTGCCAGCAGCTTTACAGGGAGGTACGGTCAGCCCCAGCATTTT.

This chain connects TRBV20-1 to TRBJ1-6; D not certain. CDR1 DFQATT and CDR2 SNEGSKA come from the germline V gene (reference sequence). V was cut by 0 bases and J by 2 bases, with 14 bases left in between. The CDR3 runs to 17 residues. CDR3 loop: CSARDRGSGTYNSPLHF. In DNA, the CDR3 is TGCAGTGCTAGAGATCGCGGGAGTGGGACCTATAATTCACCCCTCCACTTT.

This clonotype was seen a single time. The gene calls are TRBV5-4 and TRBJ2-7; D call uncertain. Trimming took off 5 bases at V and 0 bases at J, with 12 bases between the two ends. CDR1 is SGHNT and CDR2 is YYREEE in the germline V gene (reference sequence). This CDR3 comprises 14 residues. CDR3 protein: CASRLTSNSYEQYF. The CDR3 nucleotides read TGTGCCAGCAGGCTGACTTCAAACTCCTACGAGCAGTACTTC.

This clonotype was detected only once. The rearrangement uses TRBV20-1 and TRBJ1-3, with a weak D call TRBD1 (5 bases). Trimming left V 5 bases short and J 3 bases short, with 23 bases between. Germline V gives CDR1 DFQATT, CDR2 SNEGSKA (reference sequence). The CDR3 loop spans 17 amino acids. This chain's CDR3 is CSAGTVGGRRGGNTIYF. The CDR3 bases are TGCAGTGCTGGAACCGTCGGCGGACGGAGGGGTGGAAACACCATATATTTT.

In its sample, this clonotype was seen a few times. The chain combines TRBV6-2 or TRBV6-3 with TRBJ1-1; unclear D gene. With 6 bases removed from V and 2 bases from J, the gap between germline ends came to 10 bases. The CDR3 is 13 amino acids. Germline lookup yields CDR1 MNHEY and CDR2 SVGEGT. CDR3 sequence (DNA): TGTGCCAGCAGAACCCGGGTCAACACTGAAGCTTTCTTT. Its protein product is CASRTRVNTEAFF.

Of note for this clonotype: It is likely a read error, because the conserved phenylalanine at the end of the CDR3 is missing. CDR3: CSARTGGAGQPQHL. In DNA, the CDR3 is TGCAGTGCAAGAACAGGGGGCGCGGGTCAGCCCCAGCATCTT. The V and J genes are TRBV20-1 and TRBJ1-5; TRBD1 matches 9 bases. The V and J ends lost 6 bases and 6 bases, in that order; junction bases with no gene match: 9. The CDR3 totals 14 residues. The germline V gene has CDR1 DFQATT and CDR2 SNEGSKA (reference sequence).

The CDR3 loop is CASQGKGGYYNEQFF. Here the CDR3 DNA reads TGTGCCAGCCAGGGAAAAGGTGGCTACTACAATGAGCAGTTCTTC. The chain employs TRBV28 and TRBJ2-1, with D tentatively TRBD1 (5 bases). V gave up 8 bases and J gave up 3 bases, with 17 bases separating them. CDR1 and CDR2 from the germline V gene are MDHEN and SYDVKM. This CDR3 has 15 residues. The entire variable domain, with the rest obtained from reference TRBV28 and TRBJ2-1, is as follows: DVKVTQSSRYLVKRTGEKVFLECVQDMDHENMFWYRQDPGLGLRLIYFSYDVKMKEKGDIPEGYSVSREKKERFSLILESASTNQTSMYLCASQGKGGYYNEQFFGPGTRLTVL.